The rows below give T cell receptor beta chains drawn from one sample of a study of identical twins. MiXCR was run by TCRdb on the 5' RACE reads, yielding one entry per CDR3 protein. The sample has approximately 500,000 distinct CDR3 sequences; 24% are singletons. In addition, the sample was reused for a study of T cells expressing NK-cell markers.

Sample: CD4+ T cells sorted from blood. These receptors were collected from a woman younger than 35 in good health. CDR3s include the opening cysteine and the closing phenylalanine or tryptophan. D genes are given only for firm matches.

j_call,d_call,v_call,cdr3_aa
TRBJ2-5,.,TRBV5-1,CASSLVVVGKGETQYF
TRBJ2-1,TRBD2,TRBV5-1,CASSQTSGLYNEQFF
TRBJ2-3,TRBD2,TRBV20-1,CSAHSLSGIPTDTQYF
TRBJ2-7,TRBD2,TRBV20-1,CSASPGTNTYEQYF
TRBJ2-1,TRBD2,TRBV6-2/TRBV6-3,CASSNSPGLAGSGEQFF
TRBJ2-7,.,TRBV6-2/TRBV6-3,CASSESINSYEQYF
TRBJ1-2,TRBD1,TRBV30,CAWRNQGALALF
TRBJ2-7,.,TRBV12-5,CASGSSGTGTHEQYF
TRBJ2-5,TRBD2,TRBV10-1,CASSELRSGLETQYF
TRBJ2-1,TRBD2,TRBV20-1,CSAGGGSSYNEQFF
TRBJ2-3,.,TRBV29-1,CSVDIQGSTDTQYF
TRBJ1-1,.,TRBV10-2,CASSEPGMNTEAFF
TRBJ2-7,.,TRBV5-1,CASSFGGSVEQYF
TRBJ2-3,.,TRBV20-1,CSATARLLVATDTQYF
TRBJ2-7,TRBD1,TRBV5-1,CASRKGQAYEQYF
TRBJ2-6,TRBD1,TRBV12-3/TRBV12-4,CASSRLQQGGANVLTF
TRBJ2-1,.,TRBV20-1,CSARGWAATYNEQFF
TRBJ2-7,.,TRBV2,CASILDYPGDEQYF
TRBJ2-2,.,TRBV7-2,CASSLRRGREAGELFF
TRBJ2-1,.,TRBV9,CASSVAGRTGSGKQFF
TRBJ2-5,TRBD2,TRBV3-1,CASSQFRGGETQYF
TRBJ2-3,TRBD2,TRBV6-2/TRBV6-3,CASGFSGGRTDTQYF
TRBJ2-1,TRBD1,TRBV10-3,CAINRDRGYNEQFF
TRBJ2-5,.,TRBV20-1,CSARGTGLGLETQYF
TRBJ2-7,.,TRBV4-2,CASSQDSLSAGSSYEQYF
TRBJ2-3,.,TRBV5-1,CASSLLGQGLDTQYF
TRBJ2-3,TRBD2,TRBV29-1,CSVVPSGKDTQYF
TRBJ2-3,.,TRBV24-1,CATSDPGVEGTDTQYF
TRBJ2-7,.,TRBV6-5,CASSYERGLAYEQYF
TRBJ2-5,.,TRBV24-1,CATARTPINF
TRBJ2-7,.,TRBV5-6,CASSFASQSSYEQYF
TRBJ1-3,TRBD1,TRBV6-5,CASSFDRVPGNTIYF
TRBJ1-6,.,TRBV20-1,CSASVRGAYNSPLHF
TRBJ2-5,.,TRBV20-1,CSARTRWETQYF
TRBJ1-1,.,TRBV12-3/TRBV12-4,CASRTVGEAFF
TRBJ2-7,TRBD1,TRBV5-1,CASTPGQESYEQYF
TRBJ2-7,.,TRBV3-1,CASSHPGASYEQYF
TRBJ2-3,.,TRBV9,CASSVAGGLSDTQYF
TRBJ1-1,TRBD1,TRBV7-8,CASSLLGGWSVNTEAFF
TRBJ1-2,TRBD1,TRBV18,CASSPMGQGGGYTF
TRBJ2-3,.,TRBV24-1,CATSQTSTDTQYF
TRBJ2-2,.,TRBV12-3/TRBV12-4,CASSSLGSNTGELFF
TRBJ2-1,.,TRBV5-1,CASSRGTDSYNEQFF
TRBJ2-1,TRBD1,TRBV5-1,CASSLQGLRGYNEQFF
TRBJ2-5,TRBD2,TRBV10-3,CAISPKGLAGAQETQYF
TRBJ1-1,.,TRBV5-4,CASSLHVDTEAFF